This T cell receptor (beta chain) stems from a study of CD4 T cells in relation to SARS-CoV-2 and coronaviruses (dated by TCRdb to about 2021). Turning to the overall study: In the ViraFEST assay, PBMCs were grown with antigen for nine to eleven days, and TCR beta CDR3s were then sequenced to identify antigen-specific clonal expansions. Using patient-derived lymphoblastoid cell lines, the shared crossreactive spike epitopes were mapped to their HLA restriction. For other donors in the study, expansion assays were sequenced with a different, Illumina-based TCR-beta assay. An HIV-1 Nef peptide pool or a culture without peptide was used as the negative reference condition. At the level of individual TCR clonotypes, the study evaluated whether memory CD4+ T cells crossreact between the spike proteins of SARS-CoV-2 and those of common cold coronaviruses. Samples from three pre-COVID donors and the naive versus memory experiments were sequenced with the Adaptive Biotechnologies TCR-sequencing kit; other data were Illumina-based. The full study reports these points: Because no donor provided both pre-pandemic and post-infection samples, tracing the source of pre-existing responses was limited. Significantly weaker SARS-CoV-2-driven expansion was shown by crossreactive clones than by monoreactive clones, consistent with antigenic imprinting. Small numbers of patients and of tested TCRs were a limitation of the study. About 60% of donors had memory CD4+ clonotypes that crossrecognized SARS-CoV-2 and at least one common cold coronavirus spike. Crossreactivity analysis centred on spike protein, so crossreactivity against other viral proteins was not assessed.

CDR1 LGHDT and CDR2 YNNKEL were looked up in the germline V gene (reference sequence). Trimmed from V: 0 bases; trimmed from J: 3 bases; junction bases lacking a gene match: 5. There are 15 amino acids in the CDR3, from cysteine to phenylalanine inclusive. Only CDR3 DNA remains: 45 bases, in frame from the first base. Library construction relied on the immunoSEQ multiplex PCR assay. The study's own analysis went as follows. During preprocessing, nonproductive sequences were discarded, as were any CDR3s that did not begin with C, did not end with F or W, or were shorter than 7 amino acids. Antigen-specific clonotypes were called with the MANAFEST web app on the basis of expansion relative to the reference and to other culture wells. To be counted as positive, a clone had to show significant expansion compared with the reference culture, at an FDR below 0.05, in 2 of 3 replicate wells. To be called positive, a clone also had to show significant expansion compared with every other tandem well and an odds ratio greater than 5. Pairwise Levenshtein distance, computed with the stringdist R package after three terminal residues were trimmed from each end, was used as the measure of CDR3 homology. This immuneACCESS table, as held by TCRdb, lists in-frame sequences with V and J called but not all clones. Of the missing ones, under half trace to an unresolved V gene in checked studies; the others have no known cause. The V and J calls and clone size are taken from that table; D and trimming were inferred from the DNA. This sample gives roughly 16,000 clones in total; about 80% of them show up just once. The ten largest clones capture about a sixth of the sample.

As concerns this clone: Its antigen specificity is not known. It has no much larger one-base neighbor in the sample; base qualities were not kept.

CD4+ T cells from unexposed donors were collected before the COVID-19 pandemic (2011-2018). The EasySep CD4+ T cell isolation kit was used to isolate CD4+ T cells once the cultures had run for roughly 10 days. As cell number allowed, CD4+ T cells from unexposed donors were tested for reactivity to SARS-CoV-2 S and N and to four common cold coronavirus spike pools. PBMCs were cultured at two million per well in IMDM supplemented with 5% human AB serum and 7.5 to 10 IU/ml IL-2. Half of the culture medium was replaced with fresh IL-2-containing medium on days 3 and 7. Triplicate replicate wells were generally used for each peptide culture condition. The leukapheresis product used for the unexposed donors was purchased from a commercial source. Ficoll-Paque PLUS gradient centrifugation was used to isolate PBMCs from leukapheresis product or whole blood. PBMCs were either cryopreserved at -140 degrees C or used fresh in the expansion assay. The QIAamp Micro DNA Kit was used to extract genomic DNA from the CD4+ T cells.

The specimen was CD4+ T cells from PBMCs, cultured in vitro. The TCR sequence derives from a human donor in good health. The chain couples TRBV3-1 (or the pseudogene TRBV3-2) to TRBJ2-7, with 7 middle bases fitting TRBD1. The DNA sequence reads TGTGCCAGCAGCCAAGATGGGGCAGGGGGCTACGAGCAGTACTTC. Translation gives CASSQDGAGGYEQYF.